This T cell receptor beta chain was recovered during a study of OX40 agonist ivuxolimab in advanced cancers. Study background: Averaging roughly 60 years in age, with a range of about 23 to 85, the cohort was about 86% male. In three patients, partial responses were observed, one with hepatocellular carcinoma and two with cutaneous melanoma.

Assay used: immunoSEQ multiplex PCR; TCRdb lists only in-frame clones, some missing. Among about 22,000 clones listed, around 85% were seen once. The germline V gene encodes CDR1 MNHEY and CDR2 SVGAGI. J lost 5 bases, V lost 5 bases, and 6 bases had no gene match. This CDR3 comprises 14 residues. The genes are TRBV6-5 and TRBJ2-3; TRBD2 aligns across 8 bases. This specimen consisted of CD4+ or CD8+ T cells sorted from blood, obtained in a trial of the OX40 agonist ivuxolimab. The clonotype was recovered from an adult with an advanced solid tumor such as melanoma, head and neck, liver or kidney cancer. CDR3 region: CASSKRLAGDTQYF. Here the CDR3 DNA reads TGTGCCAGCAGTAAAAGGCTAGCGGGAGATACGCAGTATTTT.